One T cell receptor (beta chain) is described in this entry. The antigen is unknown. This entry comes from a study of shared clonotypes between healthy human individuals. Findings and limits, study-wide: It was observed that roughly 5.4% of naive CD4 clonotypes were shared across several donors. Clonotype sharing across donors was expected to vary with sequencing depth.

CD45RO negativity and positive selection for CCR7 defined naive CD8 cells, a population that excluded terminally differentiated effector memory CD45RA+ cells. All donors were Caucasian adults living in Nashville, Tennessee. V gave up 2 bases and J gave up 3 bases; unmatched junction bases: 5. Germline V lookup: CDR1 MNHEY, CDR2 SMNVEV (reference sequence). CDR3 length: 16 amino acids. Assay used: immunoSEQ multiplex PCR; TCRdb lists only in-frame clones, some missing. The data show roughly 2 million clones, 85% to 95% seen once. The rearrangement joins TRBV27 to TRBJ1-2; TRBD1 aligns across 11 bases. The sequenced sample was naive CD8+ T cells sorted from blood. This sequence was found in a man between 18 and 29 years old in good health. This CDR3 reads CASSLTGDRGDYGYTF. CDR3 nucleotides: TGTGCCAGCAGTTTAACGGGGGACAGGGGGGACTATGGCTACACCTTC.